This TCR beta chain was recorded in a study of beta chain features in type 1 diabetes (dated by TCRdb to the late 2010s). About the investigation overall: Patients and healthy donors did not differ in mean age, gender distribution, total cell number or subset yield. A total of some 100,000,000 sorted cells were examined across all samples, and a strong correlation was observed between cell number per subset and RNA yield. In the study, recently diagnosed type 1 diabetes patients and matched healthy donors were compared on the TCRB repertoires of their sorted circulating CD4+ T cell subsets. Naive and central memory subsets were obtained from all 30 or so donors, but regulatory and stem cell-like memory subsets were isolated from only 8 patients and about 8 healthy donors.

On this clone: No cognate antigen has been identified for it. Base qualities are not provided; no much larger clone lies one nucleotide away.

A single peripheral blood draw of approximately 120 mL on average was collected from each donor into heparinised tubes. A BD FACSAria II was used to sort naive, central memory, regulatory and stem cell-like memory CD4+ T cells with a panel that included CD45RO, CCR7, CD25, CD127, CD95 and CD27. Purity was above 95% for every sorted population. PBMCs were isolated right away by Lymphoprep density gradient centrifugation and were stained directly, without culture. Samples were stained and sorted in pairs, with one healthy donor and one patient per experiment, so that batch effects were minimized. Compared with germline, V lacks 1 base and J lacks 2 bases; bases without a gene match: 12. Taken from cysteine to phenylalanine, the CDR3 has 19 residues. The CDR3 DNA has 57 bases and is translated from base 1. CDR1 and CDR2, per the germline V gene, are SGHRS and YFSETQ. Study-wide conclusions, independent of this receptor: HLA sub-analyses involved small numbers of individuals, so any influence of HLA type on TCRB rearrangement remained unresolved. At VDJ recombination sites, type 1 diabetes patients had fewer insertions and more deleted nucleotides, which implies abnormalities in thymic rearrangement. A moderate but significant shortening of TCRB CDR3 length was observed in type 1 diabetes patients in all four CD4+ subsets. Because cDNA was sequenced instead of genomic DNA, activated cells with high expression could be over-represented, although the groups did not differ in activation or CD3 levels. Naive, central memory and regulatory TCRB repertoires appeared to be more similar among patients than among healthy donors. Shorter templates might have been favored by PCR, but patient and control samples were amplified and corrected together, so both groups would have been affected equally by any skew.

The entire isolated RNA was reverse transcribed using the High Capacity cDNA Reverse Transcription Kit, and thus expressed TCRB transcripts were sequenced. Naive, central memory and regulatory T cell samples underwent deep immunoSEQ sequencing, averaging approximately 3.5 million total reads per sample. After sorted cells were lysed in RLT buffer, RNA was extracted with DNase-treated RNeasy Micro or Mini kits, with the choice depending on cell number. To prevent cross-contamination, every cell subset was processed on its own, while patient and healthy donor samples were processed together. The immunoSEQ multiplex PCR was used to amplify TCRB sequences from cDNA, generating 87-bp fragments that spanned the CDR3 region. The amplicons were sequenced using the Illumina HiSeq platform. From the authors' description of their analysis: Synthetic template baselines were used to correct PCR bias computationally, reads within Hamming distance 2 were collapsed together, and singletons that could not be merged were discarded. Reads were aligned to IMGT to assign V, D and J genes, CDR3 length, and insertions or deletions at six rearrangement sites. Within each subset, clonotype counts were normalized to sorted cell number, and only after that were true diversity and Gini coefficients computed with the tcR R package. The overlap coefficient, calculated on TCRB nucleotide sequences, was used to quantify repertoire sharing. As a proxy for the pre-selection repertoire, out-of-frame TCRB sequences from naive cells were analyzed. The table was pulled from immuneACCESS by TCRdb, which kept in-frame rearrangements only. Such tables lose some clones; where checked, under half of the loss comes from unresolved V genes, and the rest has no known cause. D and trimming come from the DNA, and the V and J calls and clone size come from that table. Present in this sample are more than 300,000 clones, roughly 12% of which were seen just once. The top ten clones comprise roughly 0.0097% of the sample.

The sequence was obtained from a woman between 18 and 29 years old with type 1 diabetes. The sample was naive CD4+ T cells from blood. In the paper's terms, the cell subset or site label means: true naive CD4+ T cells. In this chain, TRBV5-1 is recombined with TRBJ2-1, with 10 bases in between that match TRBD2. The sequence in DNA is TGCGCCAGCAGCTTGTTGCTAGCGGGAGCAACCAGGGCCTACAATGAGCAGTTCTTC. The encoded protein is CASSLLLAGATRAYNEQFF. The full variable domain, completed from the reference TRBV5-1 and TRBJ2-1 proteins outside the CDR3, reads KAGVTQTPRYLIKTRGQQVTLSCSPISGHRSVSWYQQTPGQGLQFLFEYFSETQRNKGNFPGRFSGRQFSNSRSEMNVSTLELGDSALYLCASSLLLAGATRAYNEQFFGPGTRLTVL.